Reported below is one T cell receptor beta chain. This clone's antigen is unknown. The record has no base qualities; no much larger clone is one base away. This entry belongs to a study of cytomegalovirus exposure and HLA in healthy donors (dated by TCRdb to about 2017). As for the study more broadly: According to an earlier analysis of around 600 of the donors, about 170 million T cells yielded roughly 110 million unique TCR beta sequences and about 300 Gb of sequence data. Around 330 gigabases of sequencing data and around 88 million unique TCR sequences made up an early release that covered some 640 HLA-typed donors. Among the roughly 400 genotyped donors, about 85% belonged to the genetic ancestry cluster associated with self-reported Caucasian donors. An earlier analysis of some 500 of the donors used high-throughput TCR beta sequencing to judge whether each TCR beta V gene segment behaved as functional or pseudogenic. The study was designed to test whether signatures of past pathogen exposure could be identified by cataloging public T cell receptors. A later genetic analysis took genome-wide SNP genotypes for 398 of the 666 donors and used that subset as a discovery cohort. Roughly 5 DR-DQ haplotypes were handled as single units for association and clustering, since linkage in the cohort was strong. Across some 400 genotyped donors of the cohort, an average of approximately 220,000 unique TCR beta nucleotide sequences per donor were sequenced, and 15% to 20% of those sequences were non-productive. Both class I and class II loci were covered by HLA typing, at four-digit resolution. All discovery cohort repertoires had been generated on a single sequencing platform. Alongside the repertoire data, information on donor age, sex, ethnicity and CMV serostatus was compiled. The number of typed donors differed by locus: about 620-640 for A, B, C, DRB1 and DQB1; approximately 520 for DQA1; over 600 for DPA1; and roughly 470 for DPB1. The later analysis used no new phenotypic data to find candidate immune exposures, relying instead on TCR beta sequences and their occurrence across donors. To predict cytomegalovirus infection status, the study brought together high-throughput TCR immunosequencing, statistical association of individual TCRs with disease status, and machine learning. The T cell repertoires of 666 subjects were profiled by immunosequencing and related to cytomegalovirus serostatus. Besides the first cohort of about 730 subjects, a separate validation cohort made up of some 110 different subjects was used. In a later analysis, previously published TCR beta repertoires from about 640 donors were re-analyzed and high-resolution HLA genotyping was added so that TCR occurrence patterns could be studied. The paper as a whole reports these results and caveats: V-gene and J-gene trimming of TCR beta chains was associated with a missense DCLRE1C variant in a later genetic analysis, and the association was replicated in an independent cohort. Roughly uniform sequencing depth across donors was assumed in presence/absence analyses, although this assumption may not hold. According to a later genetic analysis, donors in an Asian-associated ancestry cluster had fewer N-insertions in productive TCRs than the approximately 650-donor mean. For the cohort, immune exposure information was limited to CMV serostatus. A later analysis found that TCR association rates varied across HLA loci, with DRB1 alleles showing the most associated TCRs and HLA-C alleles the fewest. It was suggested by the authors that the approach could potentially be generalized to other disease states and immunological phenotypes. A later analysis found that most CMV-associated TCR beta chains appeared HLA-restricted, with HLA associations seemingly driven largely by CMV exposure. At a false discovery rate of 0.05, a later analysis linked 16,951 TCR beta sequences to specific HLA alleles. Most TCR sequences were seen in very few donors, while some public TCRs were found in many individuals. In a later analysis, HLA-associated TCR beta chains were found to be more clonally expanded and to have lower generation probabilities than equally common non-associated chains. In an earlier analysis of under 600 of the donors, most TCR beta V segments were observed in productive rearrangements about 87% or about 30% of the time, broadly matching IMGT annotations. A later analysis reported that several top co-occurrence clusters appeared linked to parvovirus B19, influenza, CMV and Epstein-Barr virus. The classifier was reported to diagnose cytomegalovirus status with high specificity and sensitivity in both the original cohort and the validation cohort. Over 15 rarely observed V segments, including chromosome 9 orphons, were excluded from the earlier analysis of approximately 500 of the donors because counts were too low. A further reported finding was that TCR beta sequences accurately predicted the HLA-A and HLA-B alleles for most subjects in the first cohort. Only TCR beta chains were sequenced in this cohort, and the absence of alpha or paired-chain data limited detectable features. Assigning TCR associations to individual alleles was difficult when HLA alleles, especially DR and DQ, strongly co-occurred. HLA typing was unavailable for some donors at each locus, so association tests used only the typed subset. A cluster of highly shared sequence variants was judged likely to represent a technical artifact of the sequencing pipeline. The study gave a list of under 200 TCR beta chains associated with cytomegalovirus. Linkage disequilibrium might explain the correlated functional status among segregating V segments, but an unknown experimental factor could not be excluded. A few of the identified cytomegalovirus-associated TCR beta chains were confirmed in vitro to be specific for cytomegalovirus antigens.

Library method: the immunoSEQ multiplex PCR assay. A mixture of 60 forward primers for TCR Vbeta segments and 13 reverse primers for TCR Jbeta segments was used in the multiplex PCR. Amplification of the CDR3 region of rearranged TCR beta genes was performed with a multiplex PCR assay on genomic DNA. On the Illumina HiSeq System, the amplified TCR beta libraries were sequenced as 87-base-pair reads. As for the original processing: In a later analysis, some 80 million unique TCR beta chains were counted across the approximately 670 repertoires, and approximately 11 million of these chains were shared by at least two donors. Raw reads were error-corrected and collapsed into unique sequences with a nearest-neighbor algorithm that merged closely related sequences to remove PCR and sequencing errors. CDR3 sequences were aligned to IMGT reference sequences to assign V, D and J gene segments. For a sequence to be retained, a match of at least six nucleotides to both a V gene segment and a J gene segment was required. A rearrangement counted as productive if the CDR3 had no stop codons and remained in frame with V and J, and every other rearrangement counted as non-productive. Following IMGT convention, CDR3 was defined as the stretch from the second conserved V-encoded cysteine up to the conserved J-encoded phenylalanine. In an earlier analysis of more than 550 of the donors, sequences lacking an unambiguous match to a single V gene segment were excluded. An earlier analysis of over 450 of the donors classified V segments as functional when productive rearrangements were above 56.7% and as segregating when the standard deviation between donors was above 5%. A statistical classification framework was built to diagnose cytomegalovirus status from the catalog of TCR beta chain sequences. In a later analysis, TCR nucleotide sequences were compared against IMGT/GENE-DB human TR gene sequences so that V and J genes could be assigned. Using the TCRdist pipeline, a later analysis assigned CDR3 sequences along with most-parsimonious VDJ recombination scenarios. A later analysis defined each TCR beta chain by its CDR3 amino acid sequence plus V-gene family, and excluded reads lacking a unique V-gene family. To address suspected cross-contamination and a sequencing artifact, a later analysis removed some 620 highly shared, low-generation-probability nucleotide sequences. In a later analysis, a clonal expansion index for each public chain was calculated from normalized within-repertoire ranks of inferred template counts. Generation probabilities in a later analysis came from a VDJ recombination model fitted to out-of-frame rearrangements, and those results were checked against IGoR. A later analysis scored TCR-TCR, TCR-HLA and TCR-CMV co-occurrence with hypergeometric tests, applying a repertoire-size bias correction to TCR pairs. False discovery rates were estimated in a later analysis by permuting HLA or CMV assignments 20 times. In a later analysis, co-occurring TCRs were grouped using DBSCAN, and TCRdist sequence similarity was added for clustering within HLA-allele-positive subsets. Repertoires with fewer than 30,000 or more than 120,000 public chains, plus five repertoires with anomalous nucleotide sharing, were excluded from co-occurrence clustering. TCRdb took this table from immuneACCESS and kept in-frame rearrangements with V and J called. Such tables lack part of the clones; where checked against another copy, unresolved V genes explain under half of the gap, and the rest is unexplained. That table supplies the V and J calls and clone size; D and trimming were determined from the DNA. Counted in this sample were roughly 260,000 clones; 84% of them appeared once. More than 1.5% of the sample comes from the top ten.

In total, about 650 healthy bone marrow donors made up the cohort. All cohort members were sampled while nominally healthy, although unrecorded immune exposures were likely present. The donor was CMV seropositive and was included in the group of 300 or so seropositive cohort members. A peripheral blood sample was collected from each donor, and TCR beta sequencing was performed on peripheral blood mononuclear cells. Genomic DNA extraction from the blood cell samples was performed with the Qiagen DNeasy Blood Extraction Kit. The source of this sequence is a woman aged 40 to 50 in good health and CMV-seropositive. The sequencing input was PBMCs.

The CDR3 in this case is CASSAEDSLNQPQHF. The DNA reads TGTGCCAGTAGTGCGGAAGACAGCCTCAATCAGCCCCAGCATTTT. This chain is built from TRBV19 and TRBJ1-5; TRBD1 is a weak D gene call, 5 bases matching. Including the terminal cysteine and phenylalanine, the CDR3 comprises 15 residues. The CDR3 DNA has 45 bases and is translated from base 1. V is shortened by 5 bases, J by 3 bases, and the region joining them spans 14 bases. CDR1 is given as LNHDA and CDR2 as SQIVND, both from the germline V gene (reference sequence). The full variable domain, with segments outside the CDR3 supplied by the reference TRBV19 and TRBJ1-5 proteins, appears as DGGITQSPKYLFRKEGQNVTLSCEQNLNHDAMYWYRQDPGQGLRLIYYSQIVNDFQKGDIAEGYSVSREKKESFPLTVTSAQKNPTAFYLCASSAEDSLNQPQHFGDGTRLSIL.